This section outlines one TCR beta chain sequence together with its context. Its antigen is currently not known. Per-base qualities were not stored, and no clone one base away is much larger. The cohort consisted of fewer than 700 healthy bone marrow donors. At the time of sampling, all cohort members were nominally healthy, though unrecorded immune exposures were likely present. The donor was CMV seropositive and belonged to the group of about 290 seropositive cohort members. A peripheral blood sample was collected from each donor, and TCR beta sequencing was performed on peripheral blood mononuclear cells. Genomic DNA was extracted from the blood cell samples with the Qiagen DNeasy Blood Extraction Kit. Library preparation was by the immunoSEQ multiplex PCR assay. For the multiplex PCR, a mixture combining 60 forward primers for TCR Vbeta segments and 13 reverse primers for TCR Jbeta segments was used. The CDR3 region of rearranged TCR beta genes was amplified from genomic DNA with a multiplex PCR assay. Amplified TCR beta libraries were sequenced as 87-base-pair reads on the Illumina HiSeq System. Per the source publication's procedure: Across the 640 or so repertoires, a later analysis counted 75 million to 90 million unique TCR beta chains, 8.5 million to 12 million of which were shared by at least two donors. Raw reads were error-corrected and collapsed into unique sequences by a nearest-neighbor algorithm in which closely related sequences were merged to remove PCR and sequencing errors. CDR3 sequences were aligned to IMGT reference sequences to assign V, D and J gene segments. For a sequence to be retained, a match of at least six nucleotides was required to both a V gene segment and a J gene segment. Rearrangements were called productive when the CDR3 lacked stop codons and stayed in frame with V and J; all others were non-productive. CDR3 was defined according to IMGT convention as the region running from the second conserved V-encoded cysteine to the conserved J-encoded phenylalanine. The earlier analysis of about 590 of the donors excluded sequences that lacked an unambiguous match to a single V gene segment. In an earlier analysis of roughly 600 of the donors, a V segment was called functional when productive rearrangements were above 56.7%, and segregating when the standard deviation between donors exceeded 5%. To diagnose cytomegalovirus status from the catalog of TCR beta chain sequences, a statistical classification framework was built. In a later analysis, TCR nucleotide sequences were compared against IMGT/GENE-DB human TR gene sequences so that V and J genes could be assigned. In a later analysis, CDR3 sequences and most-parsimonious VDJ recombination scenarios were assigned using the TCRdist pipeline. In a later analysis, every TCR beta chain was defined by the combination of its CDR3 amino acid sequence and its V-gene family, and reads without a unique V-gene family were dropped. In a later analysis, some 600 highly shared, low-generation-probability nucleotide sequences were removed to address suspected cross-contamination and a sequencing artifact. A later analysis calculated a clonal expansion index for each public chain from normalized within-repertoire ranks of inferred template counts. A later analysis computed generation probabilities with a VDJ recombination model fitted to out-of-frame rearrangements, and checked the results against IGoR. Hypergeometric tests were used in a later analysis to score TCR-TCR, TCR-HLA and TCR-CMV co-occurrence, with a repertoire-size bias correction applied to the TCR pairs. False discovery rates were estimated in a later analysis by permuting HLA or CMV assignments 20 times. A later analysis grouped co-occurring TCRs with DBSCAN, adding TCRdist sequence similarity when clustering within HLA-allele-positive subsets. Repertoires with fewer than 30,000 or more than 120,000 public chains were left out of co-occurrence clustering, as were five repertoires with anomalous nucleotide sharing. Here the immuneACCESS table is served through TCRdb, limited to in-frame sequences with V and J called. Missing clones are a known gap in these copies; in checked studies unresolved V genes cover under half, and the rest lacks a known reason. The V and J calls and clone size were taken over from that table, and D and trimming were inferred from the DNA. The sample contains roughly 150,000 clones, approximately 80% of them found a single time. Of the sample, about 7.1% is held by the ten largest clones.

The data were obtained in a study of cytomegalovirus exposure and HLA in healthy donors (dated by TCRdb to the late 2010s). Study-level background: An earlier analysis of roughly 500 of the donors reported more than 250 Gb of sequence data and 117 million unique TCR beta sequences from about 200 million T cells. An early release that covered around 590 HLA-typed donors contained approximately 320 gigabases of sequencing data and 75 million to 100 million unique TCR sequences. Among the approximately 430 genotyped donors, around 81% belonged to the genetic ancestry cluster associated with self-reported Caucasian donors. The study aimed to test whether signatures of past pathogen exposure could be identified by cataloging public T cell receptors. The study profiled the T cell repertoires of 550 to 700 subjects by immunosequencing and related them to cytomegalovirus serostatus. Along with the 666-subject first cohort, a separate validation cohort of about 110 different subjects was used. The study combined high-throughput TCR immunosequencing, statistical association of individual TCRs with disease status, and machine learning to predict cytomegalovirus infection status. In a later analysis, previously published TCR beta repertoires from more than 500 donors were re-analyzed and high-resolution HLA genotyping was added so that TCR occurrence patterns could be studied. Rather than using new phenotypic data, the later analysis identified candidate immune exposures from TCR beta sequences and from how often those sequences occurred across donors. In an earlier analysis of a few hundred of the donors, high-throughput TCR beta sequencing was used to judge whether each TCR beta V gene segment behaved as functional or pseudogenic. Donor age, sex, ethnicity and CMV serostatus were compiled together with the repertoire data. In a later genetic analysis, genome-wide SNP genotypes for about 55% of the 666 donors were used, and that subset was treated as a discovery cohort. Every repertoire in the discovery cohort had been generated on one and the same sequencing platform. HLA typing included class I and class II loci at four-digit resolution. The number of typed donors differed by locus: roughly 629-640 for A, B, C, DRB1 and DQB1; about 520 for DQA1; 606 for DPA1; and 400 to 480 for DPB1. Four to six DR-DQ haplotypes were handled as single units for association and clustering, since linkage in the cohort was strong. Across around 400 genotyped donors of the cohort, an average of 235,054 unique TCR beta nucleotide sequences per donor were sequenced, and around 19% of those sequences were non-productive.

What the study reported, not specific to this receptor: The cohort was sequenced for TCR beta chains only, and without alpha or paired-chain data the features that could be detected were limited. Most CMV-associated TCR beta chains appeared to be HLA-restricted in a later analysis, and the HLA associations seemed to be driven largely by CMV exposure. In a later analysis, HLA-associated TCR beta chains showed more clonal expansion and lower generation probabilities than non-associated chains that were equally common. In an earlier analysis of around 500 of the donors, most TCR beta V segments appeared in productive rearrangements about 87% or about 30% of the time, broadly matching IMGT annotations. According to the authors, the approach could potentially be generalized to other disease states and immunological phenotypes. In the study, some 160 TCR beta chains were listed as associated with cytomegalovirus. Linkage disequilibrium might explain the correlated functional status among segregating V segments, but an unknown experimental factor could not be excluded. Because counts were too low, some 16 rarely observed V segments, including chromosome 9 orphons, were excluded from the earlier analysis of several hundred of the donors. While some public TCRs were present in many individuals, most TCR sequences turned up only very rarely across donors. According to a later analysis, parvovirus B19, influenza, CMV and Epstein-Barr virus appeared linked to several top co-occurrence clusters. The only immune exposure information available for the cohort was CMV serostatus. A few of the identified cytomegalovirus-associated TCR beta chains were confirmed in vitro to be specific for cytomegalovirus antigens. In a later analysis, the rate of TCR association differed among HLA loci, with DRB1 alleles having the most associated TCRs and HLA-C alleles having the fewest. A further reported finding was that TCR beta sequences accurately predicted the HLA-A and HLA-B alleles for most subjects in the first cohort. The presence/absence analyses assumed that sequencing depth was roughly uniform across donors, and that assumption may not be true. Because some donors lacked HLA typing at each locus, the association tests relied only on the typed subset. A later genetic analysis associated a missense DCLRE1C variant with V-gene and J-gene trimming of TCR beta chains, and an independent cohort replicated the association. When HLA alleles, especially DR and DQ, strongly co-occurred, TCR associations were difficult to assign to individual alleles. The 87-base-pair reads could not distinguish some IMGT-functional V segments, including TRBV6-2 and TRBV6-3, so those segments were excluded. In a later analysis, about 17,000 TCR beta sequences were associated with specific HLA alleles at a false discovery rate of 0.05. In both the original and validation cohorts, the classifier was reported to diagnose cytomegalovirus status with high specificity and sensitivity. Compared with the 666-donor mean, donors in an Asian-associated ancestry cluster had fewer N-insertions in productive TCRs, according to a later genetic analysis. A cluster of highly shared sequence variants was judged likely to represent a technical artifact of the sequencing pipeline.

From the cysteine through the phenylalanine, the CDR3 covers 17 amino acids. Only the CDR3 portion is preserved as DNA: 51 bases, with reading frame beginning at the first base. The germline V gene (reference sequence) provides CDR1 SGHNT and CDR2 YYREEE. V loses 4 bases of germline sequence and J loses 1 base, and the interval between the two ends is 17 bases. The receptor was isolated from a woman aged 45-65 years in good health and CMV-seropositive. Sequences were obtained from PBMCs. Recombination connected TRBV5-4 to TRBJ1-4; no D gene is confidently identified. The DNA sequence reads TGTGCCAGCAGCAACGACATCGGAGGGAGAACTAATGAAAAACTGTTTTTT. It translates as CASSNDIGGRTNEKLFF.